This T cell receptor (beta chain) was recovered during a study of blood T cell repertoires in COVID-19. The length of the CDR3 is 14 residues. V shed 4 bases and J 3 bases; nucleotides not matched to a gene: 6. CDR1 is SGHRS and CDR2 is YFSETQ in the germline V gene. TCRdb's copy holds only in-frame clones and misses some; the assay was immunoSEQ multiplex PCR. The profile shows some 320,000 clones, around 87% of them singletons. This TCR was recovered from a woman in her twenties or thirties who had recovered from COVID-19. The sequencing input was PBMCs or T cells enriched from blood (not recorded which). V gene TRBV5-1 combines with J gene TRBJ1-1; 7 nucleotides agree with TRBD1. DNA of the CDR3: TGCGCCAGCAGCCTGACAGGGAGAGACACTGAAGCTTTCTTT. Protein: CASSLTGRDTEAFF.